A single sample gave rise to the 21 T cell receptor beta chains below, sequenced in a study of beta chain features in type 1 diabetes (dated by TCRdb to 2016 to 2019). The paper as a whole reports these results and caveats: Type 1 diabetes patients showed a moderate but significant shortening of TCRB CDR3 length in all four CD4+ subsets.

Libraries were constructed by the immunoSEQ multiplex PCR assay. All of the isolated RNA was reverse transcribed with the High Capacity cDNA Reverse Transcription Kit, so expressed TCRB transcripts were sequenced. TCRdb re-hosts the immuneACCESS table, in-frame sequences only. Its copies lack some clones; in the studies checked, an unresolved V gene accounts for under half of them, and the cause for the rest is not known. For this sample there are about 160,000 clones; 8% to 8.5% appear just once. Around 0.5% of the sample lies in the top ten. No antigen has been assigned to these receptors. Sequenced input: central memory CD4+ T cells from blood. The receptors stem from a young woman with type 1 diabetes.

This clone appeared a few times. This chain's CDR3 is CASLNNAGVLTQYF. The DNA of the CDR3 is TGTGCCAGCCTTAATAATGCGGGAGTCCTGACCCAGTACTTC. The J gene is TRBJ2-5, the V gene TRBV2; 7 bases map to TRBD2. From germline, CDR1 is SNHLY and CDR2 FYNNEI. After removal of 8 bases from V and 7 bases from J, the junction contained 13 bases not matched to a gene. The length of the CDR3 is 14 residues.

The table lists this clone with a few counts. V usage is TRBV30 and J usage is TRBJ2-6; 8 bases line up with TRBD1. The CDR3 runs 16 residues. V shed 2 bases and J 0 bases; nucleotides not matched to a gene: 3. CDR1 is GTSNPN, CDR2 SVGIG, per germline (reference sequence). The CDR3 loop reads CAWSYRGSSGANVLTF. The DNA for the CDR3 is TGTGCCTGGAGTTACAGGGGGAGCTCTGGGGCCAACGTCCTGACTTTC.

The CDR3, as DNA: TGTGCCAGCCGGGGACAGGGGGCCTACAATGAGCAGTTCTTC. Protein sequence: CASRGQGAYNEQFF. The rearrangement joins TRBV11-2 to TRBJ2-1, with 11 bases lining up with TRBD1. The CDR3 sequence is 14 residues long. V trimming: 8 bases; J trimming: 2 bases; junction bases outside the gene matches: 2. Germline V gene sequence: CDR1 SGHAT, CDR2 FQNNGV.

CDR3 nucleotides: TGTGCCAGCAGCTTGGGGGCAGACACTGAAGCTTTCTTT. Translating gives CASSLGADTEAFF. The V call is TRBV5-4, the J call TRBJ1-1; D is unclear. Germline CDR1 SGHNT, CDR2 YYREEE (reference sequence). V lost 0 bases and J lost 3, with 6 bases in between. The CDR3 has 13 amino acids.

This clone was detected a few times. The chain couples TRBV5-1 to TRBJ1-1, with D possibly being TRBD1 (6 bases). Germline-derived CDR1 and CDR2 are SGHRS and YFSETQ. The V gene lost 4 bases and the J gene lost 1 base, with 11 bases spanning the gap. The CDR3 contains 14 residues. This CDR3 is CASSRDTSNTEAFF. DNA of the CDR3: TGCGCCAGCAGCAGGGACACCTCGAACACTGAAGCTTTCTTT.

The CDR3 bases are TGCGCCAGCAGCTTGGTGGGAGGCAGCTCTGGGGCCAACGTCCTGACTTTC. Protein product: CASSLVGGSSGANVLTF. The genes are TRBV5-1 and TRBJ2-6, with D maybe TRBD2 (6 bases). Germline loops: CDR1 SGHRS, CDR2 YFSETQ. V was trimmed by 0 bases and J by 0 bases, leaving 10 bases between them. The CDR3 loop spans 17 amino acids.

The V call is TRBV5-4, the J call TRBJ2-5; 14 nucleotides agree with TRBD2. Germline V lookup: CDR1 SGHNT, CDR2 YYREEE (reference sequence). This CDR3 spans 16 amino acids. The junction had 7 bases not matched to a gene; V was cut back by 4 bases and J by 5 bases. The CDR3 loop is CASSPGLAGGLETQYF. The CDR3 region has the DNA TGTGCCAGCAGCCCCGGACTAGCGGGGGGATTGGAGACCCAGTACTTC. The complete variable domain, with remaining parts taken from reference TRBV5-4 and TRBJ2-5, reads ETGVTQSPTHLIKTRGQQVTLRCSSQSGHNTVSWYQQALGQGPQFIFQYYREEENGRGNFPPRFSGLQFPNYSSELNVNALELDDSALYLCASSPGLAGGLETQYFGPGTRLLVL.

The chain joins TRBV11-2 to TRBJ2-2; 9 bases fit TRBD1. V lost 1 base to trimming and J lost 6 bases; unmatched junction nucleotides: 6. The germline V gene has CDR1 SGHAT and CDR2 FQNNGV. The CDR3 spans 16 residues. CDR3 loop: CASSLVTGGAAGELFF. CDR3 nucleotide sequence: TGTGCCAGCAGCTTAGTCACAGGGGGCGCAGCCGGGGAGCTGTTTTTT.

In this sample, this clone turned up a few times. The chain carries TRBV28 and TRBJ2-1, with D maybe TRBD2 (6 bases). Trimming removed 3 bases at V and 6 bases at J, with 12 bases between. This CDR3 is 14 amino acids long. Germline CDR1 is MDHEN and CDR2 is SYDVKM. The CDR3 sequence is CASSFLLATNEQFF. CDR3 nucleotides: TGTGCCAGCAGTTTCTTACTAGCCACCAATGAGCAGTTCTTC.

In its sample, this clone was seen a few times. This rearrangement joins TRBV7-2 to TRBJ2-7; 7 bases match TRBD2. TRBJ2-1 explains the end of the DNA better; the J call may be wrong. CDR1 and CDR2 from the germline V gene are SGHTA and FQGNSA. The CDR3 has 14 amino acids. The CDR3 spells CASSPGRLAYEQFF. The CDR3 nucleotides read TGTGCCAGCAGTCCTGGTCGACTAGCCTACGAGCAGTTCTTC.

The rearrangement links TRBV5-1 to TRBJ2-5; D is uncertain. V was trimmed by 0 bases and J by 0 bases, leaving 9 bases between them. CDR1 and CDR2 (germline): SGHRS, YFSETQ. The CDR3 totals 15 residues. The DNA for the CDR3 is TGCGCCAGCAGCTTGGCCAGCCAGGACCAAGAGACCCAGTACTTC. Protein product: CASSLASQDQETQYF.

This clone was detected only a few times. The rearrangement uses TRBV7-9 and TRBJ2-7; 9 bases are shared with TRBD2. The trim removed 2 bases at V and 4 bases at J, leaving 3 bases unmatched. The germline V gene encodes CDR1 SEHNR and CDR2 FQNEAQ (reference sequence). This CDR3 contains 14 residues. CDR3 nucleotide sequence: TGTGCCAGCAGCTTAAATAGCGGGAGTTACGAGCAGTACTTC. This gives the protein CASSLNSGSYEQYF.

J is TRBJ1-2 and V is TRBV4-3, with 9 positions matching TRBD1. The V gene end was trimmed by 2 bases and the J gene end by 5 bases; junction bases not matched to a gene: 9. Per germline, CDR1 LGHNA and CDR2 YSLEER. The CDR3 sequence is 16 residues long. In DNA form, the CDR3 reads TGCGCCAGCAGCCAAAATTTAGGACAGGGGAAGTATGGCTACACCTTC. Its protein is CASSQNLGQGKYGYTF.

The rearrangement links TRBV5-1 to TRBJ1-5; 7 bases line up with TRBD1. There are 14 residues in the CDR3. Germline V gives CDR1 SGHRS, CDR2 YFSETQ. J lost 9 bases, V lost 0 bases, and 6 bases had no gene match. The chain's CDR3 is CASSLGQGGGPQHF. Written as DNA, the CDR3 is TGCGCCAGCAGCTTGGGGCAGGGGGGAGGGCCCCAGCATTTT.

This clone was detected a few times. The chain carries TRBV2 and TRBJ2-1; D is ambiguous. The CDR3 runs to 13 residues. Deletions cut 0 bases from V and 5 bases from J, with 5 bases between. CDR1 is SNHLY, CDR2 FYNNEI, per germline. The CDR3 nucleotides read TGTGCCAGCAGTGAAGCCGTCGACAATGAGCAGTTCTTC. Encoded protein: CASSEAVDNEQFF.

This clone turned up a few times. The chain uses TRBV9 and TRBJ2-1; TRBD1 matches at 9 bases. Per germline, CDR1 SGDLS and CDR2 YYNGEE. Trimming cost V 6 bases and J 6 bases; bases outside gene matches: 7. This CDR3 has 14 residues. CDR3 nucleotides: TGTGCCAGCATGGCTGGACAGGGGTCCAATGAGCAGTTCTTC. This translates into CASMAGQGSNEQFF.

V usage is TRBV28 and J usage is TRBJ2-1; the match to TRBD2 covers 9 bases. The CDR3 has 11 amino acids. After removal of 6 bases from V and 12 bases from J, the junction contained 3 bases not matched to a gene. The germline V gene has CDR1 MDHEN and CDR2 SYDVKM. CDR3 sequence: CASRTSGSQFF. In nucleotides, the CDR3 is TGTGCCAGCAGAACTAGCGGGTCGCAGTTCTTC.

In this sample, this clone turned up many times. The V gene is TRBV7-9, the J gene TRBJ2-7, with TRBD2 matching 10 bases. The CDR3 is 15 amino acids. Looked up from germline, CDR1 is SEHNR and CDR2 is FQNEAQ (reference sequence). Trimming at V came to 5 bases and at J to 3 bases, leaving 7 bases not matched to a gene. The chain's CDR3 is CASSKIAGGRYEQYF. The CDR3 bases are TGTGCCAGCAGCAAGATAGCGGGAGGCCGCTACGAGCAGTACTTC. Full variable domain (rest looked up from reference TRBV7-9 and TRBJ2-7): DTGVSQNPRHKITKRGQNVTFRCDPISEHNRLYWYRQTLGQGPEFLTYFQNEAQLEKSRLLSDRFSAERPKGSFSTLEIQRTEQGDSAMYLCASSKIAGGRYEQYFGPGTRLTVT.

This clone was counted between two and nine times. The chain employs TRBV16 and TRBJ1-5; TRBD1 might be the D (5 bases). Germline V gives CDR1 KGHSY, CDR2 FQNENV. The CDR3 consists of 14 residues. Between the trimmed V and J ends, which lost 3 bases and 5 bases, there was a span of 11 bases. CDR3 in DNA: TGTGCCAGCAGCCAGGGGCCACGGCATCAGCCCCAGCATTTT. Translation gives CASSQGPRHQPQHF. Full variable domain (missing parts from reference TRBV16 and TRBJ1-5): GEEVAQTPKHLVRGEGQKAKLYCAPIKGHSYVFWYQQVLKNEFKFLISFQNENVFDETGMPKERFSAKCLPNSPCSLEIQATKLEDSAVYFCASSQGPRHQPQHFGDGTRLSIL.

This clone was seen ten or more times. The V and J genes are TRBV20-1 and TRBJ2-3, with D possibly being TRBD2 (5 bases). The CDR3 totals 11 residues. CDR1 is DFQATT, CDR2 SNEGSKA, per germline (reference sequence). V lost 2 bases and J lost 6, with 6 bases in between. The CDR3 nucleotides read TGCAGTGCTAGAAGAGGGGATACGCAGTATTTT. Translating gives CSARRGDTQYF.

This clone was seen only a few times. The genes are TRBV27 and TRBJ1-2, with D perhaps matching TRBD1 (5 bases). Germline CDR1 and CDR2: MNHEY and SMNVEV (reference sequence). This CDR3 has 16 residues. V was clipped by 6 bases and J by 2 bases, with 19 bases between them. DNA for the CDR3: TGTGCCAGCAGCTCAACCCCACTGGCAGGGAACTATGGCTACACCTTC. Protein: CASSSTPLAGNYGYTF.